This T cell receptor beta chain is from a study of blood T cells in healthy people across ages. Notes on the study in general: Diversity estimates drawn from one million T cells were deemed underestimates. The unsorted PBMCs prevented any conclusive comparison of naive versus antigen-experienced cells.

Germline V gene data show CDR1 as SGHRS and CDR2 as YFSETQ. The CDR3 spans 14 residues. Trimming took 0 bases from V and 5 from J, leaving 12 bases between them. This clonotype has only a few counts. Antigen: not known. Healthy Caucasian individuals from Russia aged about 6 to 95 served as donors. Every donor gave around 10 milliliters of peripheral blood. For the second PCR, which ran for roughly 6 to 11 cycles, a sample-barcoded 5' primer and a J-beta primer mix were used. From the 5' RACE reads, TCRdb called clonotypes with MiXCR, one entry per CDR3 protein. The sample shows roughly 1.7 million distinct CDR3 sequences, approximately 32% of them seen only once.

The sequencing sample was made of blood. The receptor's source is a woman under 40 in good health. The chain recombines TRBV5-1 with TRBJ2-7, with D perhaps TRBD2 (6 bases). CDR3 protein: CASSLARERDEQYF. The CDR3 region has the DNA TGCGCCAGCAGCTTGGCCAGGGAGCGGGACGAGCAGTACTTC.